This T cell receptor (beta chain) was sequenced during a study of blood T cell repertoires in COVID-19. On the study more broadly: Samples representing acute and convalescent COVID-19 were sourced from the United States, Italy and Spain. T cells, B-cell-depleted T cells, or PBMCs supplied cDNA or gDNA.

V was trimmed by 6 bases and J by 3 bases, leaving 11 bases between them. The CDR3 is 14 residues long. From germline, CDR1 is LGHDT and CDR2 YNNKEL (reference sequence). The protocol was immunoSEQ multiplex PCR, while the TCRdb copy is restricted to in-frame clones and leaves out a portion. In the table there are just over 650,000 clones, about 90% of which are singletons. The chain recombines TRBV3-1 (or the pseudogene TRBV3-2) with TRBJ2-2; D gene unclear. Sequencing was done on a sample of peripheral blood. The TCR originated in a woman aged 18-29 years with acute or convalescent COVID-19. The CDR3 nucleotides read TGTGCCAGCAGTAGAGGTTCCGACACCGGGGAGCTGTTTTTT. Residues: CASSRGSDTGELFF.